What follows are 2 T cell receptor beta chains derived from one specimen sequenced in a study of CXCR3-negative and CXCR3-positive naive CD8 T cells. Study conclusions and caveats: Researchers report that CXCR3-positive naive cells carry more hydrophobic TRB CDR3s than CXCR3-negative naive cells.

UMI-labeled 5' RACE yielded the TRB cDNA libraries. TCRdb reprocessed the 5' RACE reads, with one entry per CDR3 protein and no DNA. The sample yields 150,000 to 180,000 distinct CDR3 sequences, of which the top ten take up under 0.5%. Their antigens remain unidentified. Specimen: naive CXCR3+ CD8+ T cells from blood. Subset of the sample: CD45RO-CCR7+CD27+CD95- naive CD8+ T cells expressing CXCR3 (TNR3+). The receptors derive from a human donor in good health. Some clones in this sample may be carry-over from other donors' samples.

The gene calls are TRBV29-1 and TRBJ2-3. This CDR3 is 13 amino acids long. CDR1 SQVTM and CDR2 ANQGSEA come from the germline V gene. CDR3 residues: CSVEDGNTDTQYF.

The rearrangement links TRBV4-1 to TRBJ2-7. This CDR3 is built from 13 residues. CDR1 and CDR2 from the germline V gene are MGHRA and YSYEKL. The CDR3 here is CASSQGRRDEQYF.